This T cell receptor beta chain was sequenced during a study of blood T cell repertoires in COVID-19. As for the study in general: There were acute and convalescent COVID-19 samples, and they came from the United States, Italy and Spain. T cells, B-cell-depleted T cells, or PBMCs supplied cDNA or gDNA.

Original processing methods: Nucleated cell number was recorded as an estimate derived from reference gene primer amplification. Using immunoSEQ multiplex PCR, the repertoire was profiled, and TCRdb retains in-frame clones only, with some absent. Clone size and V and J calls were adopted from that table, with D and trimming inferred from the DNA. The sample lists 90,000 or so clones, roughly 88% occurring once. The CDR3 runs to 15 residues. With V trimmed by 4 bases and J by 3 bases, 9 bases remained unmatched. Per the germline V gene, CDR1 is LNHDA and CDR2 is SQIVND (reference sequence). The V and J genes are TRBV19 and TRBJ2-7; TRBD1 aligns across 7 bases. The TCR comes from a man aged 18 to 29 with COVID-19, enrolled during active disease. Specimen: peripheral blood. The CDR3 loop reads CASSRGRGQIYEQYF. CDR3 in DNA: TGTGCCAGTAGTAGAGGTAGGGGGCAAATCTACGAGCAGTACTTC.